This T cell receptor (beta chain) came from a study of T cell responses to AZD1222 COVID-19 vaccine. General observations from the study: Distributed over spike, vaccine-associated CD4 TCRs predominated at 160-218 and 743-854. Reports say nearly half of spike-specific TCRs go after unmutated variant regions.

CDR1 and CDR2 from the germline V gene are MGHRA and YSYEKL. This CDR3 contains 14 residues. Trimming cost V 4 bases and J 8 bases; bases outside gene matches: 10. With regard to this clone: Its antigen is unknown.

Only in-frame clones appear in the TCRdb table, and some are missing; sequencing was by immunoSEQ multiplex PCR. The data show around 150,000 clones, approximately 90% seen once. Pooled in the analysis were second doses at about 4 or about 12 weeks. The sequence came from an adult who received the AZD1222 COVID-19 vaccine. Source: peripheral blood, taken 28 days after the second AZD1222 dose. The chain links TRBV4-1 to TRBJ1-2; TRBD1 matches 7 bases. The CDR3 here is CASSPRQGGHGYTF. CDR3 DNA sequence: TGCGCCAGCAGCCCACGACAGGGCGGTCACGGCTACACCTTC.